Reported below is one TCR beta chain. Its target is unknown. The entry originates in a study of cytotoxic CD8 clonotypes in ibrutinib-treated CLL. Trimming took 5 bases from V and 2 from J, leaving 19 bases between them. The CDR3 length is 17 residues. From germline, CDR1 is SQVTM and CDR2 ANQGSEA. Overall study results and limits: Higher clonality was seen at ibrutinib response and a return toward baseline at progression.

This table comes from immunoSEQ multiplex PCR, and its TCRdb copy is limited to in-frame clones, with some not included. The sample comprises 35,000 to 40,000 clones, roughly 70% of which are singletons, and around 10% rests with the top ten. The genes are TRBV29-1 and TRBJ2-6, with D perhaps TRBD1 (5 bases). The TCR originated in a human donor with chronic lymphocytic leukemia. The sample consisted of PBMCs, taken at disease progression, from a patient treated with ibrutinib. The DNA for the CDR3 is TGCAGCGTTTGGTCCGGGCAGGGTGGCACTGGGGCCAACGTCCTGACTTTC. This codes for CSVWSGQGGTGANVLTF.